The clone carrying this TCR beta chain was counted a few times. The antigen remains unidentified. This specimen comes from a study of blood T cells in healthy people across ages. Extracted total RNA amounted to at least 5.5 micrograms for each sample. General study findings and limits: Observed TCR beta diversity per million T cells went down as age went up. This fall followed a roughly linear course with age.

Then a second PCR, running about 6 to 11 cycles, was carried out with a sample-barcoded 5' primer and a J-beta primer mix. Each cDNA molecule, via a template-switch adaptor with 12 random nucleotides, was tagged. MiXCR, applied by TCRdb to the 5' RACE reads, yields one record per CDR3 protein. The sample lists hundreds of thousands of distinct CDR3 sequences; roughly 60% were seen once. The clonotype comes from a man aged 30-40 years in good health. The sequencing input was blood.

CDR3 protein: CASSLTPQLMAQYF. As DNA, the CDR3 is TGTGCCAGCAGCTTAACCCCTCAGTTGATGGCCCAGTACTTC. The chain carries TRBV7-8 and TRBJ2-5, with D unresolved. Germline V gene data show CDR1 as SGHVS and CDR2 as FQNEAQ. The CDR3 length is 14 residues. Trimming removed 2 bases at V and 9 bases at J, with 16 bases between. Filled out from reference TRBV7-8 and TRBJ2-5, the complete variable domain reads GAGVSQSPRYKVAKRGQDVALRCDPISGHVSLFWYQQALGQGPEFLTYFQNEAQLDKSGLPSDRFFAERPEGSVSTLKIQRTQQEDSAVYLCASSLTPQLMAQYFGPGTRLLVL.